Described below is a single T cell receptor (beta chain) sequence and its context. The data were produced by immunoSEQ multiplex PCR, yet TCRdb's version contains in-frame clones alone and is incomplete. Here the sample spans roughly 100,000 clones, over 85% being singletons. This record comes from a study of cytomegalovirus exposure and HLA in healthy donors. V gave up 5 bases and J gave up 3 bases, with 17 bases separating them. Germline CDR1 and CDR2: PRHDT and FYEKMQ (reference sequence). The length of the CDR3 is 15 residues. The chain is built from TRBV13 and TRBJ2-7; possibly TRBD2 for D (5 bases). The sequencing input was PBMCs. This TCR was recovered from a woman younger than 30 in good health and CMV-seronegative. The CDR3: CASSAPGLVDYEQYF. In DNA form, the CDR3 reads TGTGCCAGCAGCGCCCCTGGACTGGTCGACTACGAGCAGTACTTC.